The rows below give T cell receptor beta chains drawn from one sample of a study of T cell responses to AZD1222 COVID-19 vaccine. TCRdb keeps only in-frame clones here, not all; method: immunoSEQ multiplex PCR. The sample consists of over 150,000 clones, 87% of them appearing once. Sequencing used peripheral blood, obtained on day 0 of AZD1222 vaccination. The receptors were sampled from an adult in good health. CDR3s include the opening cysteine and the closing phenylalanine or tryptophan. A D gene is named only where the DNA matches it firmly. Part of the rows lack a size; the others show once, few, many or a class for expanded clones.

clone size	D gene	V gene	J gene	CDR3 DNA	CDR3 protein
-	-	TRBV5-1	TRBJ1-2	TGCGCCAGCAGTTCCGGGCTTCCTCTCTATGGCTACACCTTC	CASSSGLPLYGYTF
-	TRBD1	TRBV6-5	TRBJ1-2	TGTGCCAGCAGCTACCTGGGACAGTCCTACGATGGCTACACCTTC	CASSYLGQSYDGYTF
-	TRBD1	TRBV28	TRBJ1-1	TGTGCCAGCAGTTCCCCGGGACAGGGGCTAGGGACTGAAGCTTTCTTT	CASSSPGQGLGTEAFF
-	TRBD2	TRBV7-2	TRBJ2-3	TGTGCCAGCAGCCACCGAAATTTAGCGGGGTTCACAGATACGCAGTATTTT	CASSHRNLAGFTDTQYF
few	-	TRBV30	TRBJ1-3	TGTGCCTGGAGTGTACGACAGAGCTCTGGAAACACCATATATTTT	CAWSVRQSSGNTIYF
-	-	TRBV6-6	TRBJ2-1	TGTGCCAGCAGTTATGCCGTAAAAGACCAGTTCTTC	CASSYAVKDQFF
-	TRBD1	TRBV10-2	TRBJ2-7	TGCGCCAGCAGTACTTCCGGGACAGGTTCATACGAGCAGTACTTC	CASSTSGTGSYEQYF
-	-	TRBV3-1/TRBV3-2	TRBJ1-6	TGTGCCAGCAGCCAAGGGGGGACCGTCTCACCCCTCCACTTT	CASSQGGTVSPLHF
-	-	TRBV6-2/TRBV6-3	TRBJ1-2	TGTGCCAGCAGTTATCAGGGTCAGGACTATGGCTACACCTTC	CASSYQGQDYGYTF
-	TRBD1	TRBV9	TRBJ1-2	TGTGCCAGCGCCGGGCAGGGGGCCCGGGGCTACACCTTC	CASAGQGARGYTF
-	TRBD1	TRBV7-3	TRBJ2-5	TGTGCCAGCACCCAAGACAGGGGGGAGACCCAGTACTTC	CASTQDRGETQYF
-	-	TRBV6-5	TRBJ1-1	TGTGCCAGCACGGGGGGCAGGGTGAACACTGAAGCTTTCTTT	CASTGGRVNTEAFF
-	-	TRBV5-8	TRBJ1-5	TGTGCCAGCAGCCCATCCAGGAGGGGCGATCAGCCCCAGCATTTT	CASSPSRRGDQPQHF
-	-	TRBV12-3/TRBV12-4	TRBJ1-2	TGTGCCAGCAGGTCTAAAGGCTATGGCTACACCTTC	CASRSKGYGYTF
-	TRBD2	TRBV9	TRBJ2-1	TGTGCCAGCAGCGAGCTGGCGGGAGCGGGCAATGAGCAGTTCTTC	CASSELAGAGNEQFF
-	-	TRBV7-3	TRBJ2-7	TGTGCCAGCAGCTTAGGATCCGGTAAGCAGTACTTC	CASSLGSGKQYF
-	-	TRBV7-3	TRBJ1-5	TGTGCCAGCAGCCGGCGAGGGGGACAGCCCCAGCATTTT	CASSRRGGQPQHF
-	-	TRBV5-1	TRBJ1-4	TGCGCCAGCAGCTTGGTCCCAGGACCAAATGAAAAACTGTTTTTT	CASSLVPGPNEKLFF
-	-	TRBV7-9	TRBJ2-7	TGTGCCAGCAGATCTGGGGCAGGGCTACTCTACGAGCAGTACTTC	CASRSGAGLLYEQYF
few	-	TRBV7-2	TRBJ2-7	TGTGCCAGCAGCTCCAGCTCATTTTACGAGCAGTACTTC	CASSSSSFYEQYF
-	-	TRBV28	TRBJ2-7	TGTGCCAGCAGTGAGGGACTTTACGAGCAGTACTTC	CASSEGLYEQYF
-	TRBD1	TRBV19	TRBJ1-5	TGTGCCACCAGACAGGGTCGTGGTCCCCAGCATTTT	CATRQGRGPQHF
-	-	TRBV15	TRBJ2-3	TGTGCCACCAGCAGCGTGCAGGCGGAGCAGCCCACAGATACGCAGTATTTT	CATSSVQAEQPTDTQYF
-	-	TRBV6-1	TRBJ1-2	TGTGCCAGCAGTGACCGTCGTCCGGCGACTAACTATGGCTACACCTTC	CASSDRRPATNYGYTF
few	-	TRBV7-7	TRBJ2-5	TGTGCCAGCACCCCATTGGGGGGCGGACAAGAGACCCAGTACTTC	CASTPLGGGQETQYF
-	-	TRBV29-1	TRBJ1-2	TGCAGCGTCCAAGACCCCTCGGCTAACTATGGCTACACCTTC	CSVQDPSANYGYTF
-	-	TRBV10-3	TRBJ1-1	TGTGCCATCAGTGGGGGAGTGAACACTGAAGCTTTCTTT	CAISGGVNTEAFF
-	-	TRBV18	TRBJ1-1	TGTGCCAGCTCACCAGCAGGGAACACTGAAGCTTTCTTT	CASSPAGNTEAFF
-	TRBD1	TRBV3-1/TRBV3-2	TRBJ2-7	TGTGCCAGCAGTGGGGACAGGGGCTTAGAGCAGTACTTC	CASSGDRGLEQYF